The sequence of this T cell receptor (beta chain) was determined in a study of blood T cell repertoires in COVID-19. Study-level information: There were acute and convalescent COVID-19 samples, and they came from the United States, Italy and Spain.

In germline, CDR1 is SNHLY, CDR2 FYNNEI. The CDR3 has 13 residues. With 8 bases clipped from V and 5 bases from J, the junction kept 8 bases outside the gene matches. The table came from immunoSEQ multiplex PCR; TCRdb's copy has only in-frame clones and leaves some out. The data contain more than 250,000 clones, roughly 85% of them singletons. This sequence joins TRBV2 and TRBJ1-1; 7 bases align to TRBD1. The TCR was taken from a man between 50 and 59 years old with active or convalescent COVID-19. Sequenced material: peripheral blood. CDR3 nucleotides: TGTGCCAGCGCCAGGGGACAGAGTACTGAAGCTTTCTTT. It yields the protein CASARGQSTEAFF. Based on the CDR3 plus reference TRBV2 and TRBJ1-1, the full variable domain is EPEVTQTPSHQVTQMGQEVILRCVPISNHLYFYWYRQILGQKVEFLVSFYNNEISEKSEIFDDQFSVERPDGSNFTLKIRSTKLEDSAMYFCASARGQSTEAFFGQGTRLTVV.